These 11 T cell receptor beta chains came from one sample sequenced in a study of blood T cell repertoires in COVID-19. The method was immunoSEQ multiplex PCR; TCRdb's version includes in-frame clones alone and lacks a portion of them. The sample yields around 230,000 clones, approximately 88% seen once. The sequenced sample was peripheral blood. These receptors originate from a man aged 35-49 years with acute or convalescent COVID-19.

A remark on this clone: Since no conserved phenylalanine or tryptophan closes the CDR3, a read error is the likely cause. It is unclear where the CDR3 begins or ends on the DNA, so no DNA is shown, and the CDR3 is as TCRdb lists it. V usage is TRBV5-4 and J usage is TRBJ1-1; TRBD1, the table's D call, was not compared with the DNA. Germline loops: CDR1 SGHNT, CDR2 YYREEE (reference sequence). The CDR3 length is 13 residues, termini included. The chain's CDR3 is CASSLDRVGTREI.

The CDR3 region has the DNA TGCGCCAGCAGCGCCAGGGCTAGCGGGGACTACGAGCAGTACTTC. This codes for CASSARASGDYEQYF. This rearrangement joins TRBV5-1 to TRBJ2-7; TRBD2 matches 9 bases. Trimming took 4 bases from V and 3 from J; bases not matched to a gene: 8. CDR1 SGHRS and CDR2 YFSETQ come from the germline V gene. The CDR3 spans 15 residues.

CDR3 residues: CASSLVGQAEAFF. As DNA, the CDR3 is TGCGCCAGCAGCTTGGTCGGTCAGGCTGAAGCTTTCTTT. The chain links TRBV5-1 to TRBJ1-1; no firm D call. V lost 0 bases and J lost 6, with 9 bases in between. This CDR3 comprises 13 residues. Germline CDR1 reads SGHRS; CDR2 reads YFSETQ.

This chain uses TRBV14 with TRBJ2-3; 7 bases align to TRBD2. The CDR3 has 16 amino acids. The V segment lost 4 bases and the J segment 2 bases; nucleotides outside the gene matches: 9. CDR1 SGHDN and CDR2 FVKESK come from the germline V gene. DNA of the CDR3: TGTGCCAGCAGCCTAAATGGGGGACTAAACACAGATACGCAGTATTTT. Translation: CASSLNGGLNTDTQYF.

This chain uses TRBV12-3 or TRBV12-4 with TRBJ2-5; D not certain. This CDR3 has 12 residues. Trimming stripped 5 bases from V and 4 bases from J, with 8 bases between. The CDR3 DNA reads TGTGCCAGCAGTCCTCGTAGAGAGACCCAGTACTTC. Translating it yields CASSPRRETQYF.

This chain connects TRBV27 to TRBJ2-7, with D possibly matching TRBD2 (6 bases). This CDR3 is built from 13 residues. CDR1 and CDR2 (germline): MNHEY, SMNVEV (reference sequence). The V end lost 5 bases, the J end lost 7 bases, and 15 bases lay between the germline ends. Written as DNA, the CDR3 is TGTGCCAGCAGTGCCAGCGGGCTACGAGAGCAGTACTTC. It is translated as CASSASGLREQYF.

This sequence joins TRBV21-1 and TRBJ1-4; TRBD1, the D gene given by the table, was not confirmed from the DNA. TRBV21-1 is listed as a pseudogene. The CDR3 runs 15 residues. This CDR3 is CASRIRRTGEEKLFF. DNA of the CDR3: TGTGCCAGCAGGATCCGACGGACAGGGGAGGAAAAACTGTTTTTT.

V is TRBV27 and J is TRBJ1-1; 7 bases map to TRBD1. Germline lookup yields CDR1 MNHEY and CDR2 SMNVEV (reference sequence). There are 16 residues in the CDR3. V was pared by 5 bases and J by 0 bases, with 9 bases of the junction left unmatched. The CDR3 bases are TGTGCCAGCAGTCCGGGCCAGACAGGGATGAACACTGAAGCTTTCTTT. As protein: CASSPGQTGMNTEAFF.

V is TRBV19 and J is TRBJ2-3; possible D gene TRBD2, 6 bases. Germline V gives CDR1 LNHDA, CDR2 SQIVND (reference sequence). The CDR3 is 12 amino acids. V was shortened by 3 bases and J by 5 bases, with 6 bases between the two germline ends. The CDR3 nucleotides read TGTGCCAGTAGTATCGGGGGAGATACGCAGTATTTT. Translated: CASSIGGDTQYF.

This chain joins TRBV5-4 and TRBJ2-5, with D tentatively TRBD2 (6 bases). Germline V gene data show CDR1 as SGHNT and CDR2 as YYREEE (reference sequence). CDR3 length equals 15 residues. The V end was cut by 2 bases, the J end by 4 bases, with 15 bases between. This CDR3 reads CASSFRLDGGETQYF. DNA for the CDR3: TGTGCCAGCAGCTTCCGACTAGATGGGGGAGAGACCCAGTACTTC.

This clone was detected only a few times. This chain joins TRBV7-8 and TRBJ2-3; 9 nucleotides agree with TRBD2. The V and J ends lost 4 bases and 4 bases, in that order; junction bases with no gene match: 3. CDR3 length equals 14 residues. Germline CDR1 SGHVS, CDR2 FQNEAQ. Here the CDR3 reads CASSSLAGPDTQYF. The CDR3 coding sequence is TGTGCCAGCAGCTCCCTAGCGGGACCAGATACGCAGTATTTT.